This T cell receptor (beta chain) was identified during a study of long-term antiretroviral therapy in people with HIV. Regarding the study as a whole: Blood in the study was drawn between the mid-2000s and the late 2010s, possibly under older ART regimens, which may be less effective than current ones. CDR3 length ranges were narrower in HIV repertoires than in controls.

Turning to this clone: No antigen is known for it.

V was pared by 3 bases and J by 2 bases, with 13 bases between. CDR3 length: 15 amino acids. Germline-derived CDR1 and CDR2 are SGHDT and YYEEEE. At survey level, the immunoSEQ assay was run in its v3.0 version. TCRdb's table, derived via immunoSEQ multiplex PCR, lists solely in-frame clones and lacks some. The repertoire consists of about 28,000 clones, with 70% to 90% occurring once and the leading ten covering around 4.7%. This chain uses TRBV5-6 with TRBJ2-3; D gene unclear. This receptor was obtained from a woman aged 25 to 39 with HIV. Sample: unsorted PBMCs, taken 0.8 years after starting antiretroviral therapy. The CDR3 nucleotides are TGTGCCAGCAGCTCCCGGGTCCCCTTCACAGATACGCAGTATTTT. As protein: CASSSRVPFTDTQYF. The entire variable domain, with the rest obtained from reference TRBV5-6 and TRBJ2-3, is as follows: DAGVTQSPTHLIKTRGQQVTLRCSPKSGHDTVSWYQQALGQGPQFIFQYYEEEERQRGNFPDRFSGHQFPNYSSELNVNALLLGDSALYLCASSSRVPFTDTQYFGPGTRLTVL.